Sequencing of this TCR beta chain was carried out in a study of response to subunit inactivated influenza vaccine. Study conclusions and caveats: Authors proposed each seasonal influenza vaccination draws in few new T cells.

With 6 bases removed from V and 6 bases from J, the gap between germline ends came to 18 bases. This CDR3 has 14 residues. This clonotype was recorded many times. The target antigen is unknown. TCRdb processed the RT-PCR reads anew with MiXCR; each CDR3 protein has one entry. Of under 200,000 distinct CDR3 sequences listed, approximately 12% are singletons. Sequenced here: CD8+ T cells sorted from PBMCs, sampled around 25 months after vaccination. The sequence derives from a man aged 50 to 69 who received an inactivated influenza vaccine. The genes are TRBV12-3 or TRBV12-4 and TRBJ2-7; D may match TRBD1 or TRBD2 (5 bases each). The CDR3 here is CASSRANGGLEQYF. In nucleotides, the CDR3 is TGTGCCAGCAGCCGGGCTAATGGGGGTCTCGAGCAGTACTTC.